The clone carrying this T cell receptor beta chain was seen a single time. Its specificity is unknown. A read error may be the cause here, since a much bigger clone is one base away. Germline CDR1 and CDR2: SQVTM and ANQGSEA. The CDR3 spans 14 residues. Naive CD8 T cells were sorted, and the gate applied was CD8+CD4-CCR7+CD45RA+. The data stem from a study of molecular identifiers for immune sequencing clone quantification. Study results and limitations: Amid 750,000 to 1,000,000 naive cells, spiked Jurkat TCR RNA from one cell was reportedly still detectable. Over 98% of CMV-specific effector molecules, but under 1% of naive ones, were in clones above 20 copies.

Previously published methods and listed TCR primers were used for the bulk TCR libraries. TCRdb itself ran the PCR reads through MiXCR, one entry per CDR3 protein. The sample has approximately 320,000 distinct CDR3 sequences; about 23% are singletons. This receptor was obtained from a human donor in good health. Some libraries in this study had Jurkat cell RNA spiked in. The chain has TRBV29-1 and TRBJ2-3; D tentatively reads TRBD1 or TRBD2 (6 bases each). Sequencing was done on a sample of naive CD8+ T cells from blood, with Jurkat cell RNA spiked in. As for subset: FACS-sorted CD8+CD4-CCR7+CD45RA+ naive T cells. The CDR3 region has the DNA TGCAGCGCACTGGACAGTACTAGCACAGATACGCAGTGTTTT. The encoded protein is CSALDSTSTDTQCF.